This T cell receptor beta chain was profiled in a study of cytomegalovirus exposure and HLA in healthy donors. A word on this clone: Its cognate antigen is unknown.

The ends lost 4 bases at V and 1 base at J; junction bases unmatched: 7. CDR1 is MGHRA, CDR2 YSYEKL, per germline. The CDR3 is made up of 16 amino acids. The PCR had 60 Vbeta and 13 Jbeta primers. Authors' data handling: Per a later analysis, the number of unique TCR beta chains was some 82 million, of which some 9.9 million were shared. Some clones are missing from TCRdb's copy, which holds only in-frame ones; the method was immunoSEQ multiplex PCR. That table furnishes V, J and clone size, whereas the DNA furnished D and trimming. The sample lists 150,000 to 200,000 clones, roughly 80% occurring once. Findings of the study overall: Specificity for CMV antigens was confirmed in vitro for a few of the CMV-associated chains. Some highly shared sequence variants likely arose as a pipeline artifact.

Sequencing was carried out using PBMCs. The chain carries TRBV4-1 and TRBJ1-2; 9 bases are shared with TRBD1. This clonotype was sampled from a boy aged 2 to 10 in good health and CMV-seronegative. CDR3 nucleotide sequence: TGCGCCAGCAGCCGACCGGGACAGGGAAATAACTATGGCTACACCTTC. It encodes CASSRPGQGNNYGYTF.